This T cell receptor beta chain was sequenced during a study of blood T cell repertoires in COVID-19. Study summary: COVID-19 samples from acute and convalescent phases originated in the United States, Italy and Spain.

The CDR3 is 13 residues long. Authors' analysis steps: Counts of nucleated cells, estimated from reference gene primer amplification, were obtained. Using immunoSEQ multiplex PCR, the repertoire was profiled, and TCRdb retains in-frame clones only, with some absent. The DNA gave D and trimming, while V, J and clone size come from that table. Here the sample spans more than 100,000 clones, roughly 90% being singletons. The specimen was peripheral blood. The sequence derives from a woman aged 60-75 years with acute or convalescent COVID-19. The chain joins TRBV21-1 to TRBJ1-5; the table's D gene call, TRBD1, was not cross checked with the DNA. TRBV21-1 is annotated as a pseudogene. DNA of the CDR3: TGTGCCAGCAGCATAAACAGGGGTCAGCCCCAGCATTTT. Its protein product is CASSINRGQPQHF.